Each of the 23 T cell receptor beta chains below was sequenced from the same sample in a study of identical twins. A single record per CDR3 protein comes from TCRdb applying MiXCR to the 5' RACE reads. The sample lists under 1 million distinct CDR3 sequences, about 12% occurring once. The sample was also reused in another study, on yellow fever vaccine responses in identical twins.

Sequenced: PBMCs. These receptors all stem from a woman aged 18-29 years in good health.

This clonotype showed up many times. The chain has TRBV7-9 and TRBJ2-7; 10 bases line up with TRBD2. Germline CDR1 and CDR2: SEHNR and FQNEAQ (reference sequence). Trimming removed 0 bases from V and 2 bases from J; junction bases left unmatched: 1. This CDR3 has 15 amino acids. Here the CDR3 DNA reads TGTGCCAGCAGCTTAGCACTAGCGGGAACCTACGAGCAGTACTTC. It specifies CASSLALAGTYEQYF.

The rearrangement links TRBV3-1 to TRBJ2-2; D gene ambiguous. The CDR3 totals 13 residues. Germline V gene lookup returns CDR1 LGHDT and CDR2 YNNKEL (reference sequence). Trimming removed 0 bases from V and 7 bases from J, with 6 bases in between. In DNA, the CDR3 is TGTGCCAGCAGCCAAGAGGTGGTCGGGGAGCTGTTTTTT. This translates into CASSQEVVGELFF.

The J gene is TRBJ2-1, the V gene TRBV7-6; TRBD2 matches 10 bases. Trimming took 6 bases from V and 4 from J; bases not matched to a gene: 6. CDR1 and CDR2 from the germline V gene are SGHVS and FNYEAQ. This CDR3 spans 15 amino acids. Here the CDR3 DNA reads TGTGCCAGCAGTACTAGCGGGGACACGTACAATGAGCAGTTCTTC. Translated, it gives CASSTSGDTYNEQFF.

This clonotype appeared many times. The chain recombines TRBV7-9 with TRBJ2-2; 13 bases are a match to TRBD2. The CDR3 runs to 14 residues. Trimming at V came to 5 bases and at J to 8 bases, leaving 2 bases not matched to a gene. The germline V gene encodes CDR1 SEHNR and CDR2 FQNEAQ (reference sequence). The CDR3 loop reads CASSGLAGEGELFF. The CDR3 nucleotides are TGTGCCAGCAGCGGACTAGCGGGAGAGGGGGAGCTGTTTTTT.

This clonotype has a handful of counts. The chain employs TRBV19 and TRBJ2-3; D tentatively reads TRBD1 or TRBD2 (6 bases each). The V end lost 3 bases, the J end lost 6 bases, and 13 bases lay between the germline ends. The CDR3 extends over 14 amino acids. Germline CDR1 and CDR2: LNHDA and SQIVND (reference sequence). The CDR3 spells CASSIGGRVDTQYF. CDR3 DNA sequence: TGTGCCAGTAGTATTGGGGGGCGCGTGGATACGCAGTATTTT.

This rearrangement joins TRBV12-3 or TRBV12-4 to TRBJ1-6; TRBD1 might be the D (6 bases). Trimming removed 3 bases at V and 4 bases at J, with 13 bases between. The CDR3 is made up of 16 amino acids. The CDR3 is CASSLQGQIYNSPLHF. The CDR3, as DNA: TGTGCCAGCAGTTTGCAGGGGCAGATATATAATTCACCCCTCCACTTT.

In its sample, this clonotype was seen a few times. The V call is TRBV20-1, the J call TRBJ2-1; 8 nucleotides match TRBD1. Germline V gives CDR1 DFQATT, CDR2 SNEGSKA (reference sequence). The CDR3 has 18 residues. Trimming at V came to 7 bases and at J to 2 bases, leaving 19 bases not matched to a gene. CDR3 DNA: TGCAGTGTTAGGTCGACCGCGACAGGGGCTAACACCTACAATGAGCAGTTCTTC. Protein product: CSVRSTATGANTYNEQFF.

This clonotype was observed a few times. CDR3 nucleotides: TGTGCCAGCAGTTTAGTTCTGGGGGTTGAGCCCCAGCATTTT. It translates to CASSLVLGVEPQHF. The chain uses TRBV28 and TRBJ1-5; perhaps TRBD1 as D (5 bases). Germline CDR1 and CDR2: MDHEN and SYDVKM. V shed 2 bases and J shed 8 bases, with 13 bases lying between them. The CDR3 consists of 14 residues.

This clonotype was seen only a few times. This sequence joins TRBV28 and TRBJ2-7; D not certain. Germline V gene data show CDR1 as MDHEN and CDR2 as SYDVKM. The CDR3 sequence is 14 residues long. Trimming shortened V by 2 bases and J by 0 bases, and 8 bases separated the two germline ends. CDR3 sequence reads: CASSLAAVSYEQYF. In DNA form, the CDR3 reads TGTGCCAGCAGTTTAGCGGCAGTCTCCTACGAGCAGTACTTC.

There are many counts of this clonotype. The chain couples TRBV10-3 to TRBJ1-2; D is undetermined. The CDR3 is 12 amino acids. Trimming left V 3 bases short and J 9 bases short, with 11 bases between. Germline CDR1 reads ENHRY; CDR2 reads SYGVKD. As DNA, the CDR3 is TGTGCCATCAGTGACCCTAACGGTAGCTACACCTTC. This translates into CAISDPNGSYTF.

The gene calls are TRBV20-1 and TRBJ2-5; D might be TRBD1 or TRBD2, each matching 7 bases. The CDR3 is 16 amino acids. Per germline, CDR1 DFQATT and CDR2 SNEGSKA (reference sequence). Here the CDR3 DNA reads TGCGGAGCCCTCAGGGGGGGATCGGTAGTAAAGGAAGACCAGTACTTC. Translating gives CGALRGGSVVKEDQYF.

This chain uses TRBV12-3 or TRBV12-4 with TRBJ2-5, with 10 bases matching TRBD1. Unmatched junction bases numbered 5, after V lost 2 bases and J lost 5 bases. The CDR3 totals 15 residues. This chain's CDR3 is CASSLRDRGLETQYF. The CDR3 DNA reads as TGTGCCAGCAGTTTACGGGACAGGGGCCTTGAGACCCAGTACTTC.

CDR3 DNA sequence: TGTGCCAGCAGTGAAGCAAGGCTGGATACGCAGTATTTT. Translation: CASSEARLDTQYF. The chain is built from TRBV2 and TRBJ2-3; D is unclear. The CDR3 is made up of 13 amino acids. V was clipped by 0 bases and J by 6 bases, with 7 bases between them. CDR1 is SNHLY, CDR2 FYNNEI, per germline.

The rearrangement uses TRBV24-1 and TRBJ2-2, with TRBD2 matching 8 bases. Germline V CDR1 and CDR2: KGHDR, SFDVKD. V shed 8 bases, J shed 5 bases, and the junction held 3 bases outside the gene matches. The CDR3 is 13 residues long. CDR3 protein: CATMAGGTGELFF. The CDR3 DNA follows: TGTGCCACCATGGCGGGAGGTACCGGGGAGCTGTTTTTT.

The rearrangement uses TRBV20-1 and TRBJ2-3; D unresolved. Trimming took 0 bases from V and 2 from J, leaving 3 bases between them. CDR3 size: 12 residues. The germline CDR1 and CDR2 sequences are DFQATT and SNEGSKA (reference sequence). The CDR3 coding sequence is TGCAGTGCTAGAGATCCCACAGATACGCAGTATTTT. Encoded protein: CSARDPTDTQYF.

The rearrangement links TRBV6-1 to TRBJ2-3, with 16 bases lining up with TRBD2. Germline CDR1 and CDR2: MNHNS and SASEGT. The CDR3 has 17 amino acids. The junction had 7 bases not matched to a gene; V was cut back by 7 bases and J by 3 bases. CDR3 sequence: CASNLWGLAGGTDTQYF. The CDR3 DNA reads TGTGCCAGCAACCTGTGGGGACTAGCGGGGGGGACAGATACGCAGTATTTT.

CDR3 loop: CSARGQDTFSGANVLTF. The CDR3 nucleotides are TGCAGTGCTCGAGGACAGGACACCTTCTCTGGGGCCAACGTCCTGACTTTC. The chain couples TRBV20-1 to TRBJ2-6; TRBD1 agrees at 7 bases. Losses at the gene ends were 5 bases for V and 0 bases for J; bases not matched to a gene: 10. The CDR3 totals 17 residues. The germline gives CDR1 DFQATT, CDR2 SNEGSKA (reference sequence).

This chain uses TRBV5-1 with TRBJ2-5, with D hard to call. Deletions cut 5 bases from V and 5 bases from J, with 16 bases between. In germline, CDR1 is SGHRS, CDR2 YFSETQ. CDR3 length: 14 residues. The CDR3 bases are TGCGCCAGCAGGTATCAGTTTCGGTCCGAGACCCAGTACTTC. It specifies CASRYQFRSETQYF.

This chain uses TRBV5-1 with TRBJ2-1; 12 positions match TRBD2. From germline, CDR1 is SGHRS and CDR2 YFSETQ. J lost 7 bases, V lost 5 bases, and 10 bases had no gene match. This CDR3 is 16 amino acids long. In nucleotides, the CDR3 is TGCGCCAGCAGATATTTAACTAGCGGGAGGACGAATGAGCAGTTCTTC. This encodes CASRYLTSGRTNEQFF.

This clonotype was detected only a few times. The rearrangement joins TRBV5-1 to TRBJ2-7; the D is unclear. Germline V gene sequence: CDR1 SGHRS, CDR2 YFSETQ. Trimming shortened V by 0 bases and J by 2 bases, and 9 bases separated the two germline ends. The CDR3 is 14 amino acids. In nucleotides, the CDR3 is TGCGCCAGCAGCTTGGGGCAGGTAACCTACGAGCAGTACTTC. The encoded protein is CASSLGQVTYEQYF. The entire variable domain, with the rest obtained from reference TRBV5-1 and TRBJ2-7, is as follows: KAGVTQTPRYLIKTRGQQVTLSCSPISGHRSVSWYQQTPGQGLQFLFEYFSETQRNKGNFPGRFSGRQFSNSRSEMNVSTLELGDSALYLCASSLGQVTYEQYFGPGTRLTVT.

This clonotype was found a few times. The chain employs TRBV7-8 and TRBJ2-3; D is uncertain. The CDR3 is made up of 15 amino acids. The germline V and J ends were trimmed by 7 bases and 3 bases, with 17 bases remaining between them. CDR1 SGHVS and CDR2 FQNEAQ come from the germline V gene. DNA of the CDR3: TGTGCCAGCATCGTGACCCGGAGTGGGACAGATACGCAGTATTTT. It encodes CASIVTRSGTDTQYF.

V is TRBV5-6 and J is TRBJ2-5, with no clear D. The V end lost 0 bases, the J end lost 4 bases, and 10 bases lay between the germline ends. The CDR3 consists of 14 residues. The V gene's germline CDR1 is SGHDT and CDR2 YYEEEE. CDR3 sequence: CASSLGPNGETQYF. CDR3 DNA sequence: TGTGCCAGCAGCTTGGGGCCAAACGGAGAGACCCAGTACTTC.

The chain joins TRBV15 to TRBJ2-2; TRBD2 is a possible D gene (5 bases). The CDR3 runs 15 residues. Germline assignment: CDR1 LNHNV and CDR2 YYDKDF (reference sequence). V dropped 3 bases and J dropped 4 bases, with 12 bases sitting between them. The DNA for the CDR3 is TGTGCCACCAGCAGGGACCTCGGGGTCACCGGGGAGCTGTTTTTT. It encodes CATSRDLGVTGELFF.